Shown below are 27 T cell receptor beta chains from a single sample sequenced in a study of regulatory T cells in long-lasting Graves disease. Libraries of TCR beta came from iRepertoire HTBI primers plus Arm-PCR of CDR3 regions. MiXCR was run by TCRdb on the multiplex PCR reads, yielding one entry per CDR3 protein. The data show some 320,000 distinct CDR3 sequences, with about 18% seen just once and around 37% held by the top ten. The time point was: newly diagnosed GD, antithyroid drugs for less than 3 months. PBMCs provided the RNA from which the TCR library was made. The source material was peripheral blood mononuclear cells (PBMCs), sampled at new diagnosis, from a patient treated with antithyroid drugs. These receptors originate from a female donor with Graves disease.

There are a few counts of this clonotype. The chain carries TRBV30 and TRBJ1-2, with TRBD1 matching over 8 bases. Germline V gene data show CDR1 as GTSNPN and CDR2 as SVGIG (reference sequence). The CDR3 consists of 13 residues. V was pared by 5 bases and J by 4 bases, with 6 bases of the junction left unmatched. The CDR3 DNA follows: TGTGCCTGGCTAGGGGGGACAGGCTATGGCTACACCTTC. Its protein product is CAWLGGTGYGYTF.

This clonotype was detected many times. The genes are TRBV2 and TRBJ2-5; D tentatively reads TRBD1 or TRBD2 (6 bases each). The CDR3 loop spans 14 amino acids. V lost 6 bases and J lost 0, with 11 bases in between. Germline values: CDR1 SNHLY, CDR2 FYNNEI. The CDR3 region has the DNA TGTGCCAGCAGATGGAGGGGGGACCAAGAGACCCAGTACTTC. Protein: CASRWRGDQETQYF.

Ten or more counts support this clonotype. The V call is TRBV11-3, the J call TRBJ2-1; D gene ambiguous. The CDR3 loop spans 13 amino acids. V was pared by 2 bases and J by 4 bases, with 6 bases between. CDR1 and CDR2 from the germline V gene are SGHNT and YENEEA. The CDR3 is CASSLNGYNEQFF. In nucleotides, the CDR3 is TGTGCCAGCAGCTTAAACGGTTACAATGAGCAGTTCTTC. Drawing the rest from reference TRBV11-3 and TRBJ2-1, the complete variable domain is EAGVVQSPRYKIIEKKQPVAFWCNPISGHNTLYWYLQNLGQGPELLIRYENEEAVDDSQLPKDRFSAERLKGVDSTLKIQPAELGDSAVYLCASSLNGYNEQFFGPGTRLTVL.

The chain combines TRBV18 with TRBJ2-5; D gene ambiguous. The V gene lost 1 base and the J gene lost 2 bases, with 8 bases spanning the gap. Germline V gene data show CDR1 as KGHSH and CDR2 as LQKENI. This CDR3 is built from 14 residues. DNA for the CDR3: TGTGCCAGCTCACCACGACACGGACAAGAGACCCAGTACTTC. Protein product: CASSPRHGQETQYF.

This clonotype occurred many times. The chain employs TRBV2 and TRBJ2-1, with a possible D match to TRBD1 (6 bases). Deletions cut 0 bases from V and 5 bases from J, with 17 bases between. Looked up from germline, CDR1 is SNHLY and CDR2 is FYNNEI. CDR3 length equals 17 residues. The CDR3, as DNA: TGTGCCAGCAGTGAAGCGCTGTTAGGGGGTGGTAACAATGAGCAGTTCTTC. Residues: CASSEALLGGGNNEQFF.

This clonotype was seen many times. V is TRBV7-9 and J is TRBJ2-7; D call uncertain. The CDR3 spans 14 residues. Trimming removed 5 bases from V and 1 base from J, with 12 bases in between. In germline, CDR1 is SEHNR, CDR2 FQNEAQ (reference sequence). CDR3 sequence: CASSPPGRSYEQYF. For the CDR3, the DNA is TGTGCCAGCAGCCCGCCAGGCCGATCCTACGAGCAGTACTTC.

This clonotype was seen many times. This sequence joins TRBV12-3 or TRBV12-4 and TRBJ1-5; D possibly corresponds to TRBD1 (6 bases). V was clipped by 5 bases and J by 9 bases, with 17 bases between them. The CDR3 is 14 amino acids. This CDR3 reads CASSLYGQRGPQHF. CDR3 in DNA: TGTGCCAGCAGTCTTTATGGACAGCGCGGGCCCCAGCATTTT.

This clonotype was counted ten times or more. The chain combines TRBV20-1 with TRBJ1-6, with D possibly being TRBD1 (6 bases). Trimming cost V 5 bases and J 5 bases, with 19 bases left between them. The CDR3 runs to 16 residues. Germline V lookup: CDR1 DFQATT, CDR2 SNEGSKA (reference sequence). The CDR3 DNA reads TGCAGTGCTCACGAACGAGGACAGCCAGATAATTCACCCCTCCACTTT. Its translation is CSAHERGQPDNSPLHF.

This clonotype was seen at least ten times. This chain links TRBV30 with TRBJ1-3; the match to TRBD1 covers 11 bases. Unmatched junction bases numbered 5, after V lost 2 bases and J lost 8 bases. CDR3 length: 14 amino acids. Germline values: CDR1 GTSNPN, CDR2 SVGIG (reference sequence). CDR3 sequence (DNA): TGTGCCTGGAGTCTAACGGGACAGGGGGACACCATATATTTT. Encoded protein: CAWSLTGQGDTIYF.

The chain links TRBV7-3 to TRBJ2-6, with D maybe TRBD2 (6 bases). The CDR3 has 19 residues. Trimming removed 4 bases from V and 0 bases from J, with 19 bases in between. Germline V gene sequence: CDR1 SGHTA, CDR2 FQGTGA. The CDR3 region has the DNA TGTGCCAGCAGCTCCCTTGGGCGGGACCCTTTCTCTGGGGCCAACGTCCTGACTTTC. Protein: CASSSLGRDPFSGANVLTF.

Ten or more counts support this clonotype. The gene calls are TRBV19 and TRBJ1-1; TRBD1 is a possible D gene (5 bases). Trimming took off 0 bases at V and 5 bases at J, with 13 bases between the two ends. The CDR3 has 15 residues. Germline CDR1 LNHDA, CDR2 SQIVND (reference sequence). The CDR3 region is CASSIEGRRRTEAFF. The CDR3 DNA follows: TGTGCCAGTAGTATAGAGGGACGGCGGCGTACTGAAGCTTTCTTT.

The gene calls are TRBV5-1 and TRBJ2-1; TRBD2 aligns across 7 bases. Germline CDR1 and CDR2: SGHRS and YFSETQ. CDR3 length: 16 residues. The trim removed 4 bases at V and 5 bases at J, leaving 12 bases unmatched. The CDR3: CASSPYLGRADNEQFF. CDR3 sequence (DNA): TGCGCCAGCAGCCCGTATTTAGGGAGGGCCGACAATGAGCAGTTCTTC.

This clonotype was detected many times. This chain links TRBV5-1 with TRBJ1-5; D gene ambiguous. Germline V gene data show CDR1 as SGHRS and CDR2 as YFSETQ. Between the trimmed V and J ends, which lost 4 bases and 5 bases, there was a span of 19 bases. The CDR3 has 16 residues. CDR3 residues: CASSPGLGRIDQPQHF. DNA for the CDR3: TGCGCCAGCAGCCCAGGACTAGGACGGATTGATCAGCCCCAGCATTTT.

The chain is built from TRBV10-1 and TRBJ2-7; D is undetermined. Germline CDR1 and CDR2: WNHNN and SYGVQD (reference sequence). This CDR3 has 14 amino acids. Trimming cost V 2 bases and J 9 bases, with 17 bases left between them. CDR3 in amino acids: CASSEGAGFGVQYF. The CDR3 nucleotides are TGCGCCAGCAGTGAGGGCGCCGGGTTTGGGGTGCAGTACTTC.

This chain joins TRBV19 and TRBJ2-1; D not certain. CDR3 length: 11 amino acids. V lost 3 bases to trimming and J lost 8 bases, with 5 bases between them. Germline lookup yields CDR1 LNHDA and CDR2 SQIVND (reference sequence). As DNA, the CDR3 is TGTGCCAGTAGTATTTGGGATGAGCAGTTCTTC. It yields the protein CASSIWDEQFF.

This clonotype was seen many times. The genes are TRBV4-1 and TRBJ2-7, with D possibly being TRBD2 (7 bases). Trimming removed 0 bases from V and 3 bases from J, with 12 bases in between. The CDR3 length is 15 residues. Germline V CDR1 and CDR2: MGHRA, YSYEKL. Here the CDR3 DNA reads TGCGCCAGCAGCCAAGATTGGCGGGGGCTCTACGAGCAGTACTTC. This sequence encodes CASSQDWRGLYEQYF.

This clonotype was counted at least ten times. CDR3 sequence: CASRHDWGETQYF. As DNA, the CDR3 is TGTGCCAGCAGACATGATTGGGGGGAGACCCAGTACTTC. The chain uses TRBV12-3 or TRBV12-4 and TRBJ2-5, with D perhaps TRBD1 or TRBD2 (5 bases each). The CDR3 is 13 amino acids. With 6 bases removed from V and 5 bases from J, the gap between germline ends came to 13 bases.

This clonotype was seen ten or more times. This sequence joins TRBV24-1 and TRBJ1-2; 7 bases map to TRBD1. The CDR3 length is 15 residues. Germline-derived CDR1 and CDR2 are KGHDR and SFDVKD. V was clipped by 1 base and J by 4 bases; unmatched bases: 5. CDR3 in DNA: TGTGCCACCAGTGATTTCCCAGGGGGGTCCTATGGCTACACCTTC. Translation gives CATSDFPGGSYGYTF.

There are many counts of this clonotype. This chain uses TRBV20-1 with TRBJ1-1; D is undetermined. This CDR3 is built from 14 residues. Trimming removed 6 bases at V and 2 bases at J, with 16 bases between. Germline loops: CDR1 DFQATT, CDR2 SNEGSKA (reference sequence). The CDR3 sequence: CSASFPIINTEAFF. In DNA, the CDR3 is TGCAGTGCCAGTTTTCCCATTATCAACACTGAAGCTTTCTTT.

V gene TRBV3-1 combines with J gene TRBJ2-1, with TRBD2 as a possible D gene (6 bases). Germline V gene lookup returns CDR1 LGHDT and CDR2 YNNKEL (reference sequence). The CDR3 loop spans 17 amino acids. V was shortened by 0 bases and J by 8 bases, with 20 bases between the two germline ends. The CDR3 loop is CASSQDRRAAFRDEQFF. The CDR3 nucleotides read TGTGCCAGCAGCCAAGATCGGAGGGCCGCGTTCCGCGATGAGCAGTTCTTC.

This clonotype occurred many times. The chain employs TRBV6-5 and TRBJ1-1; TRBD1 might be the D (5 bases). From germline, CDR1 is MNHEY and CDR2 SVGAGI. CDR3 length: 15 residues. The V end lost 4 bases, the J end lost 0 bases, and 12 bases lay between the germline ends. CDR3 sequence reads: CASSSGAVMNTEAFF. CDR3 sequence (DNA): TGTGCCAGCAGTTCTGGGGCCGTGATGAACACTGAAGCTTTCTTT.

This clonotype appeared many times. This chain joins TRBV27 and TRBJ2-7; 11 positions agree with TRBD2. Germline lookup yields CDR1 MNHEY and CDR2 SMNVEV (reference sequence). Trimming removed 0 bases from V and 2 bases from J; junction bases left unmatched: 0. The CDR3 runs to 15 residues. The CDR3 sequence is CASSLSSGGAYEQYF. In DNA, the CDR3 is TGTGCCAGCAGTTTATCTAGCGGGGGGGCCTACGAGCAGTACTTC.

The rearrangement links TRBV20-1 to TRBJ2-7; tentative D call: TRBD1 (5 bases). CDR1 and CDR2 from the germline V gene are DFQATT and SNEGSKA (reference sequence). V lost 3 bases to trimming and J lost 4 bases, with 10 bases between them. The CDR3 sequence is 12 residues long. CDR3 residues: CSARKRGYEQYF. CDR3 nucleotide sequence: TGCAGTGCTAGGAAAAGGGGATACGAGCAGTACTTC.

This clonotype has ten or more counts. The chain recombines TRBV5-1 with TRBJ2-2, with 7 bases that match TRBD2. Germline values: CDR1 SGHRS, CDR2 YFSETQ. This CDR3 spans 14 amino acids. V trimming: 8 bases; J trimming: 1 base; junction bases outside the gene matches: 5. The CDR3: CASTSGENTGELFF. CDR3 nucleotides: TGCGCCAGTACGAGCGGGGAGAACACCGGGGAGCTGTTTTTT.

Many counts were recorded for this clonotype. V is TRBV19 and J is TRBJ1-6, with TRBD1 identical over 8 bases. CDR1 is LNHDA, CDR2 SQIVND, per germline (reference sequence). This CDR3 spans 13 amino acids. V shed 5 bases and J 11 bases; nucleotides not matched to a gene: 5. In DNA, the CDR3 is TGTGCCAGTAGTCACAGGGGGAAGGCACCCCTCCACTTT. It is translated as CASSHRGKAPLHF.

This clonotype was recorded at least ten times. The rearrangement uses TRBV2 and TRBJ1-5, with 9 bases fitting TRBD1. This CDR3 is built from 14 residues. J was trimmed by 15 bases and V by 2 bases; bases with no gene match: 11. Germline assignment: CDR1 SNHLY and CDR2 FYNNEI. Here the CDR3 DNA reads TGTGCCAGCAGTGAATTGGGGACAGGGTCTCGTACGCATTTT. Translated, it gives CASSELGTGSRTHF.

CDR3 sequence reads: CASSSPLGRGPSYNEQFF. The CDR3 DNA reads TGTGCCAGCAGTTCCCCTTTAGGGCGGGGGCCAAGCTACAATGAGCAGTTCTTC. The V and J genes are TRBV28 and TRBJ2-1; maybe TRBD2 (7 bases). V was trimmed by 4 bases and J by 3 bases, leaving 22 bases between them. Per germline, CDR1 MDHEN and CDR2 SYDVKM. This CDR3 is 18 amino acids long.